One T cell receptor beta chain is described in this entry. The repertoire was sequenced with immunoSEQ multiplex PCR; TCRdb's copy has only in-frame clones and lacks some. The sample carries 80,000 to 100,000 clones, 85% to 90% recorded once. The data are from a study of T cell responses to AZD1222 COVID-19 vaccine. The germline gives CDR1 SGHTA, CDR2 FQGTGA. With 5 bases clipped from V and 2 bases from J, the junction kept 8 bases outside the gene matches. CDR3 length: 16 residues. The receptor was isolated from an adult in good health. The chain combines TRBV7-3 with TRBJ2-3; 9 bases line up with TRBD2. Here the sequenced sample was peripheral blood, taken on day 0 of MenACWY control vaccination. This chain's CDR3 is CASSPWPSGDTDTQYF. The CDR3 DNA reads TGTGCCAGCAGCCCATGGCCTAGCGGGGACACAGATACGCAGTATTTT.